This TCR beta chain comes out of a study of tumor and adjacent non-tumor tissue in lung cancer. TCRbeta libraries were built with three rounds of nested PCR, modified from ARM-PCR. TCRdb passed the multiplex PCR reads through MiXCR, listing each CDR3 protein once. Seen here are some 97,000 distinct CDR3 sequences, over 55% observed once, and the top ten hold roughly a fifth. The CDR3 contains 17 residues. V dropped 3 bases and J dropped 3 bases, with 18 bases sitting between them. Details on this clonotype: Antigen specificity is unknown. Because it lacks the conserved phenylalanine or tryptophan at the end, this CDR3 is likely a read error.

No cell sorting was done before RNA was extracted from the tissue. Distant lung tissue was collected more than 3 cm away from the tumor edge. Study-wide results and caveats: Top 100 clones took a larger repertoire share in normal lung.

Sequencing was done on a sample of distant non-tumor lung tissue. This rearrangement joins TRBV12-3 or TRBV12-4 to TRBJ2-1; D may be TRBD2 (5 bases). The sequence was collected from a man aged 30-40 years with non-small cell lung cancer. CDR3 sequence reads: CASSFSPIARNYNEQFS. The CDR3 bases are TGTGCCAGCAGTTTTTCCCCTATAGCGAGAAACTACAATGAGCAGTTCTCC.